What follows are 30 T cell receptor beta chains derived from one specimen sequenced in a study of blood T cell repertoires in COVID-19. Only in-frame clones appear in the TCRdb table, and some are missing; sequencing was by immunoSEQ multiplex PCR. The repertoire holds some 64,000 clones, with around four fifths as singletons. The material sequenced was peripheral blood. The receptors stem from a man in his sixties with COVID-19, enrolled during active disease.

This clone was observed a handful of times. The chain joins TRBV30 to TRBJ1-3; D unclear. Between the trimmed V and J ends, which lost 5 bases and 2 bases, there was a span of 13 bases. Germline-derived CDR1 and CDR2 are GTSNPN and SVGIG (reference sequence). The CDR3 covers 14 residues. CDR3 in amino acids: CAWQRGSAGNTIYF. For the CDR3, the DNA is TGTGCCTGGCAGAGAGGGTCGGCTGGAAACACCATATATTTT.

V and J are TRBV10-3 and TRBJ2-4; perhaps TRBD1 as D (6 bases). The germline V gene has CDR1 ENHRY and CDR2 SYGVKD. This CDR3 comprises 15 residues. The V and J ends lost 8 bases and 0 bases respectively, with 14 bases between them. In nucleotides, the CDR3 is TGTGCCATCCGGGACACCACTTTAGCCAAAAACATTCAGTACTTC. It translates to CAIRDTTLAKNIQYF.

The CDR3: CASSEQGAAYSNQPQHF. CDR3 coding DNA: TGTGCCAGCAGTGAACAGGGGGCCGCGTATAGCAATCAGCCCCAGCATTTT. The rearrangement joins TRBV2 to TRBJ1-5; 8 nucleotides align to TRBD1. V lost 2 bases, J lost 0 bases, and 6 bases stayed unmatched. CDR1 and CDR2 from the germline V gene are SNHLY and FYNNEI. The CDR3 extends over 17 amino acids. The entire variable domain, with the rest obtained from reference TRBV2 and TRBJ1-5, is as follows: EPEVTQTPSHQVTQMGQEVILRCVPISNHLYFYWYRQILGQKVEFLVSFYNNEISEKSEIFDDQFSVERPDGSNFTLKIRSTKLEDSAMYFCASSEQGAAYSNQPQHFGDGTRLSIL.

This chain joins TRBV27 and TRBJ2-7, with 7 positions matching TRBD1. The CDR3 is 15 amino acids. The germline CDR1 and CDR2 sequences are MNHEY and SMNVEV (reference sequence). V gave up 6 bases and J gave up 0 bases; unmatched junction bases: 8. CDR3 in amino acids: CASSQQQGNSYEQYF. The CDR3 DNA is TGTGCCAGCAGCCAGCAACAGGGGAACTCCTACGAGCAGTACTTC.

The chain combines TRBV30 with TRBJ1-6, with 7 bases fitting TRBD1. The CDR3 totals 13 residues. Germline loops: CDR1 GTSNPN, CDR2 SVGIG (reference sequence). The V and J ends lost 8 bases and 6 bases, in that order; junction bases with no gene match: 7. Here the CDR3 DNA reads TGTGCCCTAAACAGGGGCCTTAATTCACCCCTCCACTTT. Translating gives CALNRGLNSPLHF.

With regard to this clone: Other nucleotide sequences in the sample specify the same CDR3. The V and J genes are TRBV12-3 or TRBV12-4 and TRBJ2-6; no definite D call. V lost 7 bases to trimming and J lost 0 bases, with 4 bases between them. The CDR3 contains 13 residues. CDR3 sequence: CASTYSGANVLTF. The CDR3 nucleotides are TGTGCCAGCACGTACTCTGGGGCCAACGTCCTGACTTTC.

This rearrangement joins TRBV6-5 to TRBJ2-3, with 8 nucleotides matching TRBD2. This CDR3 is built from 14 residues. V lost 6 bases, J lost 4 bases, and 6 bases stayed unmatched. The germline V gene encodes CDR1 MNHEY and CDR2 SVGAGI. The CDR3 region is CASSPSGGADTQYF. As DNA, the CDR3 is TGTGCCAGCAGCCCCTCGGGGGGGGCAGATACGCAGTATTTT.

In this sample, this clone turned up once. The chain combines TRBV18 with TRBJ1-4; TRBD1 might be the D (5 bases). This CDR3 comprises 14 residues. The V end lost 3 bases, the J end lost 2 bases, and 7 bases lay between the germline ends. Germline V lookup: CDR1 KGHSH, CDR2 LQKENI. The CDR3 here is CASSPKGTNEKLFF. DNA for the CDR3: TGTGCCAGCTCACCTAAGGGGACTAATGAAAAACTGTTTTTT.

CDR3 DNA: TGTGCCAGCAGCGCTGACGGAGGGAACACTGAAGCTTTCTTT. This gives the protein CASSADGGNTEAFF. V and J are TRBV7-3 and TRBJ1-1; D gene unclear. The CDR3 is made up of 14 amino acids. V lost 5 bases, J lost 1 base, and 11 bases lay in between. In germline, CDR1 is SGHTA, CDR2 FQGTGA.

The chain is built from TRBV5-1 and TRBJ2-7, with 12 bases identical to TRBD2. CDR3 length: 17 residues. From germline, CDR1 is SGHRS and CDR2 YFSETQ. Trimming removed 0 bases from V and 6 bases from J; junction bases left unmatched: 10. The CDR3 DNA reads TGCGCCAGCAGCTTGGGGGCTAGCGGGAGGGTAGATTCCGAGCAGTACTTC. Translation: CASSLGASGRVDSEQYF.

Only one count was recorded for this clone. The CDR3 nucleotides are TGCGCCAGCAGCCTGGACAGGGGGACTAACGAGCAGTACTTC. Translated, it gives CASSLDRGTNEQYF. The chain carries TRBV10-1 and TRBJ2-7, with TRBD1 matching 10 bases. Losses at the gene ends were 6 bases for V and 5 bases for J; bases not matched to a gene: 7. The CDR3 runs to 14 residues. Germline assignment: CDR1 WNHNN and CDR2 SYGVQD (reference sequence).

V and J are TRBV6-1 and TRBJ1-1; unclear D gene. Trimming stripped 2 bases from V and 10 bases from J, with 17 bases between. Germline V gene sequence: CDR1 MNHNS, CDR2 SASEGT. CDR3 length: 14 residues. CDR3 residues: CASSENSWNGRAFF. The CDR3 DNA is TGTGCCAGCAGTGAAAACTCCTGGAACGGGAGAGCTTTCTTT.

The chain links TRBV5-1 to TRBJ2-7, with 8 bases aligning to TRBD1. This CDR3 region has 16 residues. With 4 bases clipped from V and 2 bases from J, the junction kept 11 bases outside the gene matches. The germline V gene encodes CDR1 SGHRS and CDR2 YFSETQ. The CDR3 bases are TGCGCCAGCAGCCCGCAGGCACAGGGGGACCCCTACGAGCAGTACTTC. Protein: CASSPQAQGDPYEQYF. Full variable domain (missing parts from reference TRBV5-1 and TRBJ2-7): KAGVTQTPRYLIKTRGQQVTLSCSPISGHRSVSWYQQTPGQGLQFLFEYFSETQRNKGNFPGRFSGRQFSNSRSEMNVSTLELGDSALYLCASSPQAQGDPYEQYFGPGTRLTVT.

The CDR3 DNA reads TGTGCCAGCAGTTTCTCACTAGGGCGGGGCACAGATACGCAGTATTTT. It codes for CASSFSLGRGTDTQYF. The V gene is TRBV28, the J gene TRBJ2-3; TRBD2 is a possible D gene (5 bases). CDR1 MDHEN and CDR2 SYDVKM come from the germline V gene. Trimming cost V 3 bases and J 1 base, with 14 bases left between them. This CDR3 has 16 amino acids.

This clone was observed a few times. The chain has TRBV28 and TRBJ2-3; 10 nucleotides line up with TRBD1. The CDR3 is 12 amino acids. The germline V gene encodes CDR1 MDHEN and CDR2 SYDVKM. V dropped 4 bases and J dropped 14; count of bases not matched to a gene: 6. CDR3 in DNA: TGTGCCAGCAGTTCCCTGGGACAGGGGCGGTATTTT. Its protein product is CASSSLGQGRYF.

Only a few counts were recorded for this clone. The rearrangement links TRBV29-1 to TRBJ1-3, with no clear D. Germline CDR1 reads SQVTM; CDR2 reads ANQGSEA. V was trimmed by 1 base and J by 0 bases, leaving 7 bases between them. The CDR3 is 14 residues long. The CDR3 nucleotides read TGCAGCGTTGAAGTGGGCCCCTCTGGAAACACCATATATTTT. This gives the protein CSVEVGPSGNTIYF.

The CDR3 DNA reads TGTGCCAGCAGCTTGAACATGGGTCAGGGACAGGGTATAGAAAAACTGTTTTTT. It is translated as CASSLNMGQGQGIEKLFF. This chain connects TRBV5-6 to TRBJ1-4; 9 bases are a match to TRBD1. CDR3 size: 18 residues. Germline V gives CDR1 SGHDT, CDR2 YYEEEE. The V and J ends lost 1 base and 8 bases, in that order; junction bases with no gene match: 15. Variable domain in full (rest from reference TRBV5-6 and TRBJ1-4): DAGVTQSPTHLIKTRGQQVTLRCSPKSGHDTVSWYQQALGQGPQFIFQYYEEEERQRGNFPDRFSGHQFPNYSSELNVNALLLGDSALYLCASSLNMGQGQGIEKLFFGSGTQLSVL.

This clone showed up just once. The CDR3 reads CAISDGLEETQYF. The CDR3 DNA sequence: TGTGCCATCAGTGACGGACTCGAAGAGACCCAGTACTTC. J is TRBJ2-5 and V is TRBV10-3, with a tentative D call TRBD2 (5 bases). This CDR3 spans 13 amino acids. Germline V CDR1 and CDR2: ENHRY, SYGVKD. Trimming removed 3 bases from V and 3 bases from J, with 8 bases in between.

This clone came up once. The J gene is TRBJ1-2, the V gene TRBV9; D may be TRBD1 (6 bases). The germline V gene encodes CDR1 SGDLS and CDR2 YYNGEE. V lost 3 bases and J lost 8, with 14 bases in between. This CDR3 contains 13 residues. The CDR3 nucleotides read TGTGCCAGCAGCGGCCAACAGGGTTTAGGCTACACCTTC. It translates to CASSGQQGLGYTF.

This rearrangement joins TRBV5-1 to TRBJ2-5; 7 nucleotides agree with TRBD1. The V gene end was trimmed by 4 bases and the J gene end by 4 bases; junction bases not matched to a gene: 10. Germline V gene lookup returns CDR1 SGHRS and CDR2 YFSETQ. There are 15 residues in the CDR3. The DNA for the CDR3 is TGCGCCAGCAGCACCGGACAGGCCCCGGGAGAGACCCAGTACTTC. It specifies CASSTGQAPGETQYF.

The chain has TRBV4-2 and TRBJ2-7, with 12 bases matching TRBD2. Germline loops: CDR1 LGHNA, CDR2 YNFKEQ. V was clipped by 1 base and J by 2 bases; unmatched bases: 0. This CDR3 contains 15 residues. CDR3 nucleotides: TGTGCCAGCAGCCAAGGGACTAGCGGGACCTACGAGCAGTACTTC. Translation: CASSQGTSGTYEQYF.

This chain uses TRBV7-9 with TRBJ2-5, with D uncertain. Per the germline V gene, CDR1 is SEHNR and CDR2 is FQNEAQ (reference sequence). Trimming removed 1 base at V and 4 bases at J, with 7 bases between. The CDR3 has 13 amino acids. Here the CDR3 reads CASSLDVGETQYF. The CDR3 DNA sequence: TGTGCCAGCAGCTTAGATGTCGGAGAGACCCAGTACTTC.

The CDR3 DNA reads as TGTGCCAGCAGTCCTCGTTTCTATGGCTACACCTTC. Its protein is CASSPRFYGYTF. This rearrangement joins TRBV28 to TRBJ1-2; D not certain. The V and J ends lost 5 bases and 4 bases respectively, with 8 bases between them. The germline V gene encodes CDR1 MDHEN and CDR2 SYDVKM. The CDR3 runs to 12 residues.

CDR3 in amino acids: CASSAREAGPLETQYF. CDR3 bases: TGTGCCAGCAGCGCCCGGGAAGCGGGGCCACTGGAGACCCAGTACTTC. The gene calls are TRBV11-2 and TRBJ2-5, with 7 bases fitting TRBD2. V shed 5 bases and J 5 bases; nucleotides not matched to a gene: 14. Germline CDR1 and CDR2: SGHAT and FQNNGV. This CDR3 region has 16 residues.

CDR3 coding DNA: TGCGCCAGCAGCCACTATCACAGGGGGGGTGACGGCTACACCTTC. This sequence encodes CASSHYHRGGDGYTF. V gene TRBV4-1 combines with J gene TRBJ1-2, with 8 positions matching TRBD1. V lost 3 bases and J lost 8; bases outside the gene matches: 11. The CDR3 is made up of 15 amino acids. Looked up from germline, CDR1 is MGHRA and CDR2 is YSYEKL.

This sequence joins TRBV3-1 (or the pseudogene TRBV3-2) and TRBJ2-5; D gene uncertain. Trimming left V 4 bases short and J 0 bases short, with 15 bases between. Germline lookup yields CDR1 LGHDT and CDR2 YNNKEL (reference sequence). The CDR3 is made up of 16 amino acids. CDR3: CASSPDRTLNQETQYF. The CDR3 DNA follows: TGTGCCAGCAGCCCGGATCGCACACTAAACCAAGAGACCCAGTACTTC.

V is TRBV7-2 and J is TRBJ2-1, with unresolved D. CDR3 length: 12 residues. Germline V gene lookup returns CDR1 SGHTA and CDR2 FQGNSA. Trimming pared 6 bases from V and 3 bases from J, leaving 6 bases between. The CDR3 nucleotides are TGTGCCAGCAGTCCAAACTACAATGAGCAGTTCTTC. The encoded protein is CASSPNYNEQFF. The whole variable domain, filled in from reference TRBV7-2 and TRBJ2-1, reads GAGVSQSPSNKVTEKGKDVELRCDPISGHTALYWYRQSLGQGLEFLIYFQGNSAPDKSGLPSDRFSAERTGGSVSTLTIQRTQQEDSAVYLCASSPNYNEQFFGPGTRLTVL.

The V gene is TRBV5-1, the J gene TRBJ1-5; D remains unclear. CDR3 size: 13 residues. V was clipped by 3 bases and J by 5 bases, with 9 bases between them. Germline assignment: CDR1 SGHRS and CDR2 YFSETQ. CDR3 region: CASSSEMDQPQHF. DNA for the CDR3: TGCGCCAGCAGCTCAGAAATGGATCAGCCCCAGCATTTT. Filled out from reference TRBV5-1 and TRBJ1-5, the complete variable domain reads KAGVTQTPRYLIKTRGQQVTLSCSPISGHRSVSWYQQTPGQGLQFLFEYFSETQRNKGNFPGRFSGRQFSNSRSEMNVSTLELGDSALYLCASSSEMDQPQHFGDGTRLSIL.

The gene calls are TRBV11-2 and TRBJ2-7; TRBD2 might be the D (6 bases). The CDR3 loop spans 15 amino acids. CDR1 is SGHAT, CDR2 FQNNGV, per germline. V shed 1 base and J shed 2 bases, with 12 bases lying between them. CDR3 in amino acids: CASSLALALAYEQYF. The CDR3 region has the DNA TGTGCCAGCAGCTTAGCACTAGCTTTAGCCTACGAGCAGTACTTC.

The chain links TRBV28 to TRBJ1-5, with 10 bases aligning to TRBD1. After removal of 3 bases from V and 6 bases from J, the junction contained 5 bases not matched to a gene. Per germline, CDR1 MDHEN and CDR2 SYDVKM. The CDR3 length is 15 residues. This chain's CDR3 is CASSLATGGGQPQHF. As DNA, the CDR3 is TGTGCCAGCAGTTTGGCGACAGGGGGCGGTCAGCCCCAGCATTTT. The entire variable domain, with the rest obtained from reference TRBV28 and TRBJ1-5, is as follows: DVKVTQSSRYLVKRTGEKVFLECVQDMDHENMFWYRQDPGLGLRLIYFSYDVKMKEKGDIPEGYSVSREKKERFSLILESASTNQTSMYLCASSLATGGGQPQHFGDGTRLSIL.